This T cell receptor beta chain was recorded in a study of T-cell memory formation after mild COVID-19. Background on the study: The study found TCR clusters largely donor specific. Study findings and constraints: There was no confirmation that second-wave clones peaking on day 37 were SARS-CoV-2 specific. There were some responding clones in pre-infection memory, which suggested that cross-reactive memory had joined. Among clones contracting day 15 to 85, CD4/CD8 was balanced, whereas later expanders leaned CD4+.

Notes on this clonotype: Its antigen remains unidentified.

In TCRdb, the 5' RACE reads were re-called with MiXCR into one record per CDR3 protein. The data show around 150,000 distinct CDR3 sequences, approximately 10% seen once. Sequenced input: PBMCs or a T cell subset sorted from them (not recorded which). The TCR comes from a man aged 18-30 years who had mild COVID-19 (a few samples of this study predate the infection). Cell type and time point are not known.

CDR3 sequence (DNA): TGTGCCAGCAGTTTAAGCAGAAGGGAAAAACTGTTTTTT. As protein: CASSLSRREKLFF. The rearrangement links TRBV27 to TRBJ1-4, with no clear D. Germline V gives CDR1 MNHEY, CDR2 SMNVEV (reference sequence). The CDR3 is 13 amino acids. Trimming took off 2 bases at V and 8 bases at J, with 9 bases between the two ends. Together with reference TRBV27 and TRBJ1-4, the CDR3 gives the full variable domain: EAQVTQNPRYLITVTGKKLTVTCSQNMNHEYMSWYRQDPGLGLRQIYYSMNVEVTDKGDVPEGYKVSRKEKRNFPLILESPSPNQTSLYFCASSLSRREKLFFGSGTQLSVL.